The clone carrying this TCR beta chain occurred once. These data come from a study of blood T cell repertoires in COVID-19. The CDR3 runs 18 residues. Trimming took 1 base from V and 1 from J; bases not matched to a gene: 10. Germline CDR1 is ENHRY and CDR2 is SYGVKD. In the original workflow: Reference gene primers were amplified, and this amplification served to estimate nucleated cell counts. Sequenced by immunoSEQ multiplex PCR; TCRdb stores in-frame clones only, minus some. That table furnishes V, J and clone size, whereas the DNA furnished D and trimming. Of about 46,000 clones listed, roughly 85% are singletons.

This chain joins TRBV10-3 and TRBJ2-1; 7 bases are a match to TRBD2. The receptor was derived from a woman over 75 with COVID-19, enrolled during active disease. The sample consisted of peripheral blood. CDR3 region: CAISEWASLARSYNEQFF. CDR3 nucleotide sequence: TGTGCCATCAGTGAGTGGGCCTCACTAGCGAGGTCCTACAATGAGCAGTTCTTC.